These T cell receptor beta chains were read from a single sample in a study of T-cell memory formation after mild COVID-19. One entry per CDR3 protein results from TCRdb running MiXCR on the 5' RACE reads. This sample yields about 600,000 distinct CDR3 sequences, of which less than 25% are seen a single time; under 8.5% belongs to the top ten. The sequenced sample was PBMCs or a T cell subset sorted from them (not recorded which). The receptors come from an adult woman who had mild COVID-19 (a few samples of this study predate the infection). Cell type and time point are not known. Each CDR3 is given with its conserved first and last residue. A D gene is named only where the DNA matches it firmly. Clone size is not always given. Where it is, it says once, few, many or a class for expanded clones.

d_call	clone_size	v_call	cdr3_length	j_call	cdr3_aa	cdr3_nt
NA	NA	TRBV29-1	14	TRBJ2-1	CSVAGQGSYNEQFF	TGCAGCGTTGCAGGGCAGGGCTCCTACAATGAGCAGTTCTTC
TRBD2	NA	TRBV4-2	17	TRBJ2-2	CASSQVFTGTSVGELFF	TGTGCCAGCAGCCAAGTATTTACCGGGACTAGCGTCGGGGAGCTGTTTTTT
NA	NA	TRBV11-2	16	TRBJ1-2	CASSPIRTEANYGYTF	TGTGCCAGCAGCCCAATCAGGACAGAAGCTAACTATGGCTACACCTTC
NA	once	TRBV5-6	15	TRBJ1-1	CASTRISMRDTEAFF	TGTGCCAGTACGAGGATAAGTATGAGGGACACTGAAGCTTTCTTT
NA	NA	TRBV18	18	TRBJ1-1	CASSPSTIRPIGNTEAFF	TGTGCCAGCTCACCTAGCACGATCCGCCCCATAGGCAACACTGAAGCTTTCTTT
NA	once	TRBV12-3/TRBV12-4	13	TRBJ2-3	CATTRGWTDTQYF	TGTGCCACCACCCGGGGGTGGACAGATACGCAGTATTTT
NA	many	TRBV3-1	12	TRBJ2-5	CASSQDRETQYF	TGTGCCAGCAGCCAAGATCGGGAGACCCAGTACTTC
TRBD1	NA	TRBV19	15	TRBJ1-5	CASSIDRGSNQPQHF	TGTGCCAGTAGTATTGACAGGGGGTCCAATCAGCCCCAGCATTTT
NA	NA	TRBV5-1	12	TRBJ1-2	CASSEEEGGYTF	TGCGCCAGCAGCGAGGAGGAAGGTGGCTACACCTTC
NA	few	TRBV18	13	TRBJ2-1	CASSPTSTNEQFF	TGTGCCAGCTCACCCACTAGTACCAATGAGCAGTTCTTC
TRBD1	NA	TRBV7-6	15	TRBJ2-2	CASSLSYRGTGELFF	TGTGCCAGCAGCTTATCTTACAGGGGCACCGGGGAGCTGTTTTTT
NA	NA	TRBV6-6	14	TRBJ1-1	CASSWERMNTEAFF	TGTGCCAGCAGCTGGGAGCGAATGAACACTGAAGCTTTCTTT
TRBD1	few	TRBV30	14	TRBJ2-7	CAWSDPGGRDEQYF	TGTGCCTGGAGTGACCCAGGGGGAAGAGACGAGCAGTACTTC
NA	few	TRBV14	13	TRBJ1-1	CASSQDWGLGAFF	TGTGCCAGCAGCCAAGACTGGGGGTTAGGAGCTTTCTTT
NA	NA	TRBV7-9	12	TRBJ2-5	CASTNWVETQYF	TGTGCCAGCACCAACTGGGTGGAGACCCAGTACTTC
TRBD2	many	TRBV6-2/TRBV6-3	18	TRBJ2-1	CASSYSPPTSGIYNEQFF	TGTGCCAGCAGTTACTCCCCCCCTACTAGCGGTATATACAATGAGCAGTTCTTC
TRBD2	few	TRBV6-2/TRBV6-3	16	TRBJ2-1	CASSYSNLAGAGEQFF	TGTGCCAGCAGTTACTCGAATCTAGCGGGAGCGGGTGAGCAGTTCTTC
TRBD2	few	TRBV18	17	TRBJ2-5	CASSPPLAGVAVETQYF	TGTGCCAGCTCACCACCGCTAGCGGGAGTAGCGGTTGAGACCCAGTACTTC
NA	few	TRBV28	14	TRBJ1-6	CASREGTQHSPLHF	TGTGCCAGCCGGGAAGGGACACAGCATTCACCCCTCCACTTT
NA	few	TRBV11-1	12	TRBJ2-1	CASSVDSMQQFF	TGTGCCAGCAGCGTCGACTCGATGCAGCAGTTCTTC
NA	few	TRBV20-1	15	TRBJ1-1	CSARVEGEMNTEAFF	TGCAGTGCTAGAGTGGAGGGGGAAATGAACACTGAAGCTTTCTTT
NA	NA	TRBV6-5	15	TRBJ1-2	CASSYSLDSLYGYTF	TGTGCCAGCAGTTACTCACTTGACTCCCTATATGGCTACACCTTC
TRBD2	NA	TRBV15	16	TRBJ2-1	CATSAPGLAGPGEQFF	TGTGCCACCAGCGCCCCGGGACTAGCGGGGCCAGGGGAGCAGTTCTTC
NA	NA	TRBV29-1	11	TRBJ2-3	CSDYQGDTQYF	TGCAGCGACTATCAGGGAGATACGCAGTATTTT
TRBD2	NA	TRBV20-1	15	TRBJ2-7	CSASSYSGRNREQYF	TGCAGTGCTTCCTCCTATAGCGGGAGGAACCGCGAGCAGTACTTC
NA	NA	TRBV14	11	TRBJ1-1	CASSQAGGAFF	TGTGCCAGCAGCCAAGCGGGGGGAGCTTTCTTT
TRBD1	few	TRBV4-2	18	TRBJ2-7	CASSQGPLGTGGTYEQYF	TGTGCCAGCAGCCAAGGGCCCCTGGGGACAGGGGGCACCTACGAGCAGTACTTC
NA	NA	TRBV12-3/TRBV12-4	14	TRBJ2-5	CASSLPGSRETQYF	TGTGCCAGCAGTTTACCAGGGAGTCGAGAGACCCAGTACTTC
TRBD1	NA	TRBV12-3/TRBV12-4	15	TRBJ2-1	CASGANRGLYNEQFF	TGTGCCAGCGGGGCCAACAGGGGCCTCTACAATGAGCAGTTCTTC
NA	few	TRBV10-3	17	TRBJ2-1	CAISDPSWAGVLTEQFF	TGTGCCATCAGTGACCCAAGCTGGGCAGGGGTACTGACAGAGCAGTTCTTC
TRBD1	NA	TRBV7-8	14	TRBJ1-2	CASSTSTGSYGYTF	TGTGCCAGCAGCACCTCGACAGGGAGCTATGGCTACACCTTC
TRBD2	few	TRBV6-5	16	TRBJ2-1	CASSYSGGLAGGEQFF	TGTGCCAGCAGTTACTCAGGCGGCCTAGCGGGGGGTGAGCAGTTCTTC
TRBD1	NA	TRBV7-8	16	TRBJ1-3	CASSLVGGSGGNTIYF	TGTGCCAGCAGCTTAGTAGGGGGCTCAGGGGGAAACACCATATATTTT
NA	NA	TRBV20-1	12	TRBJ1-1	CSAESGKTEAFF	TGCAGTGCCGAATCCGGGAAGACTGAAGCTTTCTTT
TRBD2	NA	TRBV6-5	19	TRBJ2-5	CASSYSPTSGGVPPETQYF	TGTGCCAGCAGTTACTCCCCGACTAGCGGGGGTGTCCCACCAGAGACCCAGTACTTC
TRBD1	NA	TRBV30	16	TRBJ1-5	CAWGYRGQIQDQPQHF	TGTGCCTGGGGCTACAGGGGGCAGATACAGGATCAGCCCCAGCATTTT
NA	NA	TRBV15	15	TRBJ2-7	CATSRDRNTFYEQYF	TGTGCCACCAGCAGAGACCGAAACACCTTCTACGAGCAGTACTTC
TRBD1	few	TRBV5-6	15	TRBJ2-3	CASSLDDRATDTQYF	TGTGCCAGCAGCTTGGACGACAGGGCCACAGATACGCAGTATTTT
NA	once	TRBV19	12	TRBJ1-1	CASRKTEYEAFF	TGTGCCAGTAGAAAGACAGAATACGAAGCTTTCTTT
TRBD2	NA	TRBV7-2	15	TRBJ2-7	CASSVLGGSSYEQYF	TGTGCCAGCAGCGTCCTCGGCGGGAGCTCCTACGAGCAGTACTTC
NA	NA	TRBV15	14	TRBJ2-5	CATSRDRFGETQYF	TGTGCCACCAGCAGAGATCGATTCGGGGAGACCCAGTACTTC